This T cell receptor beta chain was documented in a study of cytomegalovirus exposure and HLA in healthy donors. Germline lookup yields CDR1 MNHEY and CDR2 SVGAGI. The CDR3 length is 14 residues. V trimming: 4 bases; J trimming: 3 bases; junction bases outside the gene matches: 4. A note on this clone: Other DNA sequences in this sample translate to the same CDR3.

PCR amplification relied on 60 Vbeta primers (plus 13 Jbeta primers). Method: immunoSEQ multiplex PCR; TCRdb's copy keeps in-frame clones and lacks some. Of fewer than 250,000 clones in the sample, roughly 80% were seen once. The gene calls are TRBV6-5 and TRBJ1-1; 8 positions match TRBD1. The specimen was PBMCs. The TCR was taken from a woman aged 18-29 years in good health and CMV-seronegative. CDR3 sequence: CASSSRTGYTEAFF. The CDR3 DNA sequence: TGTGCCAGCAGTTCCCGGACAGGGTACACTGAAGCTTTCTTT.